Shown below are 27 T cell receptor beta chains from a single sample sequenced in a study of blood T cell repertoires in COVID-19 (dated by TCRdb to 2018 to 2021). The receptor library was made with the immunoSEQ multiplex PCR assay. TCRdb took this table from immuneACCESS and kept in-frame rearrangements with V and J called. Such tables lack part of the clones; where checked against another copy, unresolved V genes explain under half of the gap, and the rest is unexplained. This sample holds approximately 70,000 clones; approximately 88% were observed only once. The top ten clones comprise approximately 6.8% of the sample. Sequences were obtained from peripheral blood. All receptors derive from a woman in her seventies with acute or convalescent COVID-19.

This clone was detected only once. V gene TRBV28 combines with J gene TRBJ2-2; TRBD1 aligns across 7 bases. With 3 bases clipped from V and 8 bases from J, the junction kept 3 bases outside the gene matches. Germline V gives CDR1 MDHEN, CDR2 SYDVKM. CDR3 length equals 13 residues. The CDR3 region has the DNA TGTGCCAGCAGTTTGACAGGGAATGGGGAGCTGTTTTTT. It yields the protein CASSLTGNGELFF.

V gene TRBV2 combines with J gene TRBJ1-2; 7 bases map to TRBD1. Germline V gives CDR1 SNHLY, CDR2 FYNNEI. The CDR3 spans 16 residues. With 6 bases clipped from V and 1 base from J, the junction kept 11 bases outside the gene matches. This chain's CDR3 is CASRGIGTEFNYGYTF. As DNA, the CDR3 is TGTGCCAGCAGGGGGATCGGGACAGAGTTTAACTATGGCTACACCTTC.

This clone has only one observation. The rearrangement uses TRBV18 and TRBJ2-3, with TRBD2 identical over 7 bases. Germline CDR1 KGHSH, CDR2 LQKENI. The CDR3 covers 14 residues. Germline trimming cut 3 bases from V and 5 bases from J; bases unmatched to any gene: 5. CDR3 DNA sequence: TGTGCCAGCTCACCTGCGGGAGCCCTAGATACGCAGTATTTT. Amino acid sequence: CASSPAGALDTQYF. The full variable domain, in which reference TRBV18 and TRBJ2-3 provide the parts outside the CDR3, is NAGVMQNPRHLVRRRGQEARLRCSPMKGHSHVYWYRQLPEEGLKFMVYLQKENIIDESGMPKERFSAEFPKEGPSILRIQQVVRGDSAAYFCASSPAGALDTQYFGPGTRLTVL.

Only a few counts were recorded for this clone. The chain uses TRBV6-5 and TRBJ2-4, with D possibly matching TRBD2 (5 bases). CDR1 is MNHEY, CDR2 SVGAGI, per germline. The ends were cut back, 8 bases at V and 0 bases at J, with 14 bases in the middle. This CDR3 spans 15 amino acids. CDR3: CASLGAELAKNIQYF. The CDR3 DNA is TGTGCCAGCTTAGGAGCGGAACTAGCCAAAAACATTCAGTACTTC.

This clone was seen once. This chain joins TRBV30 and TRBJ1-1; no clear D gene. The V and J ends lost 1 base and 7 bases respectively, with 16 bases between them. This CDR3 comprises 14 residues. Germline loops: CDR1 GTSNPN, CDR2 SVGIG (reference sequence). The CDR3 region is CAWSARGLGDEAFF. The CDR3 nucleotides read TGTGCCTGGAGTGCTCGCGGCCTGGGAGATGAAGCTTTCTTT.

The count of this clone is one. CDR3 DNA sequence: TGTGCCAGCAGTCACAGGCCAACGACTGAAAAACTGTTTTTT. It yields the protein CASSHRPTTEKLFF. The chain is built from TRBV6-5 and TRBJ1-4, with D tentatively TRBD1 (5 bases). The length of the CDR3 is 14 residues. V lost 5 bases to trimming and J lost 7 bases, with 14 bases between them. CDR1 and CDR2 (germline): MNHEY, SVGAGI.

The chain uses TRBV2 and TRBJ1-5; tentative D call: TRBD1 (6 bases). CDR1 is SNHLY and CDR2 is FYNNEI in the germline V gene. Trimming stripped 5 bases from V and 2 bases from J, with 19 bases between. This CDR3 contains 17 residues. CDR3 sequence reads: CASSSFTGLVGNQPQHF. CDR3 in DNA: TGTGCCAGCAGTTCCTTCACAGGGCTTGTCGGCAATCAGCCCCAGCATTTT.

The chain couples TRBV28 to TRBJ1-1; D may be TRBD1 (5 bases). V was shortened by 6 bases and J by 5 bases, with 13 bases between the two germline ends. Germline V CDR1 and CDR2: MDHEN, SYDVKM. The CDR3 loop spans 13 amino acids. CDR3 bases: TGTGCCAGCAGACGGAGGGGCGAGACTGAAGCTTTCTTT. This codes for CASRRRGETEAFF.

The V and J genes are TRBV29-1 and TRBJ1-1, with a possible D match to TRBD1 (5 bases). The CDR3 loop spans 13 amino acids. In germline, CDR1 is SQVTM, CDR2 ANQGSEA. V lost 3 bases and J 5 bases, leaving 13 bases between the germline ends. The CDR3 DNA is TGCAGCGTTGAGGGGCAGGTCGGAACTGAAGCTTTCTTT. Its protein is CSVEGQVGTEAFF.

The chain uses TRBV6-2 or TRBV6-3 and TRBJ2-7, with a tentative D call TRBD2 (5 bases). Germline loops: CDR1 MNHEY, CDR2 SVGEGT. The CDR3 sequence is 11 residues long. Trimming took 5 bases from V and 6 from J, leaving 8 bases between them. CDR3 in amino acids: CASSLGVEQYF. The CDR3 DNA sequence: TGTGCCAGCAGTCTCGGGGTCGAGCAGTACTTC.

The V call is TRBV27, the J call TRBJ2-1, with TRBD2 identical over 11 bases. Trimming took 5 bases from V and 9 from J; bases not matched to a gene: 6. The length of the CDR3 is 14 residues. CDR1 is MNHEY, CDR2 SMNVEV, per germline (reference sequence). CDR3 protein: CASSLSGGAGEQFF. As DNA, the CDR3 is TGTGCCAGCAGTCTTAGCGGGGGGGCCGGTGAGCAGTTCTTC.

This sequence joins TRBV27 and TRBJ1-2; a possible D gene is TRBD1 (6 bases). V was cut by 0 bases and J by 6 bases, with 20 bases left in between. CDR1 and CDR2 (germline): MNHEY, SMNVEV (reference sequence). The CDR3 has 17 residues. CDR3 loop: CASSLSGAESGPNGYTF. The CDR3 region has the DNA TGTGCCAGCAGTTTATCGGGGGCTGAATCAGGCCCGAATGGCTACACCTTC.

The rearrangement joins TRBV30 to TRBJ2-1; maybe TRBD2 (7 bases). V was cut by 2 bases and J by 1 base, with 15 bases left in between. The CDR3 is 16 residues long. Germline-derived CDR1 and CDR2 are GTSNPN and SVGIG (reference sequence). The CDR3 loop reads CAWSSGGGRSYNEQFF. Written as DNA, the CDR3 is TGTGCCTGGAGTAGTGGGGGGGGGCGGTCCTACAATGAGCAGTTCTTC.

This clone is a singleton in its sample. The rearrangement joins TRBV6-5 to TRBJ2-7; 10 bases fit TRBD2. The germline CDR1 and CDR2 sequences are MNHEY and SVGAGI. V trimming: 7 bases; J trimming: 6 bases; junction bases outside the gene matches: 12. The CDR3 length is 15 residues. CDR3 sequence (DNA): TGTGCCAGCAACCCAAGCGGGGGGGACTCTCGCGAGCAGTACTTC. Its translation is CASNPSGGDSREQYF.

The chain links TRBV7-9 to TRBJ2-3; maybe TRBD2 (6 bases). This CDR3 region has 17 residues. Trimming took off 4 bases at V and 1 base at J, with 18 bases between the two ends. The V gene's germline CDR1 is SEHNR and CDR2 FQNEAQ (reference sequence). CDR3 bases: TGTGCCAGCAGCTCGGGAACTTGGGCTAGCGGCACAGATACGCAGTATTTT. Its protein is CASSSGTWASGTDTQYF.

This clone has just a few counts. V is TRBV9 and J is TRBJ1-5; the D gene is possibly TRBD1 (6 bases). Germline assignment: CDR1 SGDLS and CDR2 YYNGEE. The CDR3 covers 17 residues. V lost 0 bases, J lost 1 base, and 14 bases lay in between. This CDR3 reads CASSVGGDMRSNQPQHF. In nucleotides, the CDR3 is TGTGCCAGCAGCGTAGGAGGGGACATGAGAAGCAATCAGCCCCAGCATTTT.

The V and J genes are TRBV7-8 and TRBJ1-2, with 11 bases identical to TRBD1. From germline, CDR1 is SGHVS and CDR2 FQNEAQ. V lost 5 bases, J lost 4 bases, and 6 bases stayed unmatched. The CDR3 runs 15 residues. The CDR3 sequence is CASSPGTGGTYGYTF. Written as DNA, the CDR3 is TGTGCCAGCAGCCCCGGGACAGGGGGAACCTATGGCTACACCTTC.

The J gene is TRBJ2-5, the V gene TRBV6-2 or TRBV6-3; D remains unclear. Germline V CDR1 and CDR2: MNHEY, SVGEGT. This CDR3 has 11 residues. V lost 5 bases to trimming and J lost 3 bases, with 4 bases between them. CDR3 sequence: CASSLEETQYF. The CDR3 DNA reads TGTGCCAGCAGTCTTGAAGAGACCCAGTACTTC.

Only one count was recorded for this clone. This chain links TRBV12-3 or TRBV12-4 with TRBJ1-1; unclear D gene. The CDR3 is 13 residues long. The V gene lost 3 bases and the J gene lost 5 bases, with 10 bases spanning the gap. CDR3 in amino acids: CASSFPTSTEAFF. The CDR3 nucleotides are TGTGCCAGCAGTTTCCCTACTTCAACTGAAGCTTTCTTT.

DNA for the CDR3: TGTGCCAGCAGCCCTGGGGACAACCGCTATGGCTACACCTTC. Protein: CASSPGDNRYGYTF. The chain recombines TRBV3-1 (or the pseudogene TRBV3-2) with TRBJ1-2; perhaps TRBD1 as D (6 bases). V lost 4 bases, J lost 4 bases, and 13 bases lay in between. This CDR3 spans 14 amino acids. Germline assignment: CDR1 LGHDT and CDR2 YNNKEL (reference sequence).

V gene TRBV30 combines with J gene TRBJ1-2, with a tentative D call TRBD1 (5 bases). Trimming removed 3 bases from V and 6 bases from J, with 14 bases in between. CDR1 GTSNPN and CDR2 SVGIG come from the germline V gene (reference sequence). This CDR3 has 13 residues. The CDR3 region is CAWSPSGLHGYTF. DNA of the CDR3: TGTGCCTGGAGCCCTTCGGGACTCCATGGCTACACCTTC.

Written as DNA, the CDR3 is TGTGCCACCAGTGATTTGTCCTTCTATGGCTACACCTTC. Translation: CATSDLSFYGYTF. The gene calls are TRBV24-1 and TRBJ1-2; no clear D gene. The germline CDR1 and CDR2 sequences are KGHDR and SFDVKD. V lost 0 bases, J lost 4 bases, and 5 bases lay in between. CDR3 size: 13 residues.

CDR3 sequence: CASNTPGQNYGYTF. The DNA for the CDR3 is TGTGCCAGTAATACTCCGGGACAGAACTATGGCTACACCTTC. This sequence joins TRBV19 and TRBJ1-2; 7 bases agree with TRBD1. The germline V gene has CDR1 LNHDA and CDR2 SQIVND (reference sequence). The CDR3 covers 14 residues. J lost 2 bases, V lost 7 bases, and 7 bases had no gene match.

The rearrangement joins TRBV28 to TRBJ2-7, with a tentative D call TRBD1 (5 bases). The ends were cut back, 8 bases at V and 5 bases at J, with 13 bases in the middle. CDR1 MDHEN and CDR2 SYDVKM come from the germline V gene. This CDR3 is built from 12 residues. As DNA, the CDR3 is TGTGCCAGCGGGCTACAGGTAAACGAGCAGTACTTC. Its translation is CASGLQVNEQYF.

The gene calls are TRBV28 and TRBJ2-7; D possibly corresponds to TRBD1 (5 bases). This CDR3 contains 13 residues. V was shortened by 2 bases and J by 6 bases, with 11 bases between the two germline ends. The V gene's germline CDR1 is MDHEN and CDR2 SYDVKM. In nucleotides, the CDR3 is TGTGCCAGCAGTTTAACTGGGGCGCGCGAGCAGTACTTC. It specifies CASSLTGAREQYF.

The chain is built from TRBV5-1 and TRBJ1-2; TRBD1 might be the D (5 bases). Trimming pared 0 bases from V and 1 base from J, leaving 7 bases between. Germline V gives CDR1 SGHRS, CDR2 YFSETQ. The CDR3 sequence is 14 residues long. The CDR3 reads CASSLGRDNYGYTF. The DNA of the CDR3 is TGCGCCAGCAGCTTGGGCAGGGATAACTATGGCTACACCTTC.

This clone appeared a single time. V is TRBV6-5 and J is TRBJ1-1; D uncertain. The V end was cut by 8 bases, the J end by 1 base, with 8 bases between. CDR1 and CDR2 (germline): MNHEY, SVGAGI. The CDR3 runs 12 residues. The CDR3 loop is CASADRNTEAFF. The CDR3 coding sequence is TGTGCCAGCGCGGATAGGAACACTGAAGCTTTCTTT.